The 11 T cell receptor beta chains below were found in one sample sequenced in a study of blood T cells in healthy people across ages. The use of a sample-barcoded 5' primer and a J-beta primer mix characterized a second PCR of roughly 7 to 11 cycles. TCRdb recomputed calls from the 5' RACE reads with MiXCR, one row per CDR3 protein. The sample holds 1.5 million or so distinct CDR3 sequences, about 42% seen once. The sample taken for sequencing was blood. These receptors all come from a woman between 18 and 30 years old in good health.

The table lists this clonotype with a few counts. The CDR3 protein is CASRSGISGPTNEKLFF. The DNA of the CDR3 is TGTGCCAGCAGGTCCGGGATATCTGGCCCAACTAATGAAAAACTGTTTTTT. The genes are TRBV7-9 and TRBJ1-4; D ambiguous. This CDR3 region has 17 residues. Germline lookup yields CDR1 SEHNR and CDR2 FQNEAQ (reference sequence). V lost 6 bases and J lost 0, with 17 bases in between.

The chain is built from TRBV18 and TRBJ1-5, with D possibly TRBD1 on 6 matching bases. CDR1 and CDR2 (germline): KGHSH, LQKENI. Trimming took off 3 bases at V and 0 bases at J, with 24 bases between the two ends. The CDR3 is made up of 20 amino acids. CDR3 nucleotide sequence: TGTGCCAGCTCACCCTTCGCCGGGACAAGCGGTGGGGGTAGCAATCAGCCCCAGCATTTT. It encodes CASSPFAGTSGGGSNQPQHF.

As concerns this clonotype: At one of its ends the junction is not consistent with the germline gene, which may arise from a read error. The chain combines TRBV7-2 with TRBJ2-1, with 9 positions matching TRBD1. CDR3 size: 17 residues. Germline assignment: CDR1 SGHTA and CDR2 FQGNSA. CDR3: CASSPRSGTGTYNEQFF. The CDR3, as DNA: TGTGCCAGCAGCCCCCGTTCCGGGACAGGGACCTACAACGAGCAGTTCTTC.

The table lists this clonotype with a few counts. This chain uses TRBV3-1 with TRBJ1-2, with 7 nucleotides matching TRBD1. Germline CDR1 LGHDT, CDR2 YNNKEL (reference sequence). The CDR3 covers 18 residues. Unmatched junction bases numbered 14, after V lost 0 bases and J lost 4 bases. CDR3 bases: TGTGCCAGCAGCCAAGACCGGGGCAGGGGGATCTACGTCTATGGCTACACCTTC. Amino acid sequence: CASSQDRGRGIYVYGYTF.

This chain connects TRBV28 to TRBJ1-5; weak D call: TRBD1 (5 bases). Deletions cut 6 bases from V and 7 bases from J, with 19 bases between. Germline-derived CDR1 and CDR2 are MDHEN and SYDVKM. CDR3 length: 15 residues. The CDR3 DNA reads TGTGCCAGCAGGGGAGGTGGGGCAGGGCCCCAGCCCCAGCATTTT. It specifies CASRGGGAGPQPQHF. Complete variable domain (other parts from reference TRBV28 and TRBJ1-5): DVKVTQSSRYLVKRTGEKVFLECVQDMDHENMFWYRQDPGLGLRLIYFSYDVKMKEKGDIPEGYSVSREKKERFSLILESASTNQTSMYLCASRGGGAGPQPQHFGDGTRLSIL.

The V and J genes are TRBV20-1 and TRBJ2-3; the D gene is possibly TRBD2 (6 bases). Germline CDR1 and CDR2: DFQATT and SNEGSKA (reference sequence). V lost 0 bases and J 2 bases, leaving 15 bases between the germline ends. CDR3 size: 16 residues. CDR3 in amino acids: CSARDLLSGNTDTQYF. The CDR3 DNA reads as TGCAGTGCTAGAGATCTCCTTAGCGGAAACACAGATACGCAGTATTTT.

V is TRBV20-1 and J is TRBJ1-2; TRBD1 matches 8 bases. In germline, CDR1 is DFQATT, CDR2 SNEGSKA (reference sequence). V was pared by 6 bases and J by 5 bases, with 8 bases of the junction left unmatched. The CDR3 runs 13 residues. The CDR3 sequence is CSAEGQAGYGYTF. Written as DNA, the CDR3 is TGCAGTGCCGAGGGACAGGCGGGGTATGGCTACACCTTC.

The chain has TRBV9 and TRBJ2-1; 10 bases map to TRBD2. V trimming: 4 bases; J trimming: 3 bases; junction bases outside the gene matches: 4. The germline CDR1 and CDR2 sequences are SGDLS and YYNGEE. CDR3 length: 15 residues. The CDR3 nucleotides are TGTGCCAGCAGCTCACTAGCGGGACTCTACAATGAGCAGTTCTTC. This translates into CASSSLAGLYNEQFF.

This clonotype was recorded only once. The chain uses TRBV12-3 or TRBV12-4 and TRBJ2-1, with no clear D. The CDR3 is made up of 16 amino acids. V shed 1 base and J shed 2 bases, with 12 bases lying between them. CDR3 sequence (DNA): TGTGCCAGCAGTTTAGGGCTAGGTGAGCCCTACAATGAGCAGTTCTTC. This codes for CASSLGLGEPYNEQFF.

This clonotype was counted only a few times. The chain couples TRBV7-9 to TRBJ1-2; D gene ambiguous. Trimming removed 2 bases at V and 4 bases at J, with 11 bases between. The germline CDR1 and CDR2 sequences are SEHNR and FQNEAQ (reference sequence). The CDR3 is made up of 14 amino acids. CDR3 protein: CASSLPYHPYGYTF. The DNA for the CDR3 is TGTGCCAGCAGCTTACCGTACCATCCCTATGGCTACACCTTC.

The rearrangement uses TRBV11-2 and TRBJ2-6, with D maybe TRBD2 (5 bases). V lost 3 bases to trimming and J lost 0 bases, with 9 bases between them. The CDR3 runs to 16 residues. Germline CDR1 SGHAT, CDR2 FQNNGV. Here the CDR3 reads CASSFLGSSGANVLTF. The CDR3 DNA reads as TGTGCCAGCAGCTTTTTAGGGAGCTCTGGGGCCAACGTCCTGACTTTC.